The next 31 T cell receptor beta chains were all read from a single sample in a study of shared clonotypes between healthy human individuals. Profiling relied on immunoSEQ multiplex PCR, and the TCRdb table lists in-frame clones only, not all of them. The data contain over a million clones, approximately 76% of them singletons. The sample was memory CD4+ T cells sorted from blood. Subset: CD45RA-negative fraction. These receptors were collected from a man aged 18 to 30 in good health.

The V and J genes are TRBV19 and TRBJ1-3; 9 nucleotides agree with TRBD1. This CDR3 contains 15 residues. CDR1 is LNHDA, CDR2 SQIVND, per germline (reference sequence). V dropped 7 bases and J dropped 4; count of bases not matched to a gene: 8. The CDR3 DNA reads as TGTGCCAGTACCGAAGGGACAGGGCACGGAAACACCATATATTTT. Translating gives CASTEGTGHGNTIYF. Based on the CDR3 plus reference TRBV19 and TRBJ1-3, the full variable domain is DGGITQSPKYLFRKEGQNVTLSCEQNLNHDAMYWYRQDPGQGLRLIYYSQIVNDFQKGDIAEGYSVSREKKESFPLTVTSAQKNPTAFYLCASTEGTGHGNTIYFGEGSWLTVV.

This chain links TRBV19 with TRBJ2-5, with TRBD1 as a possible D gene (6 bases). The CDR3 spans 17 residues. From germline, CDR1 is LNHDA and CDR2 SQIVND (reference sequence). Trimming stripped 2 bases from V and 5 bases from J, with 21 bases between. CDR3 nucleotide sequence: TGTGCCAGTAGTATATACCCCCCCGGACAGAAGGGGGAGACCCAGTACTTC. Its protein product is CASSIYPPGQKGETQYF.

The V gene is TRBV15, the J gene TRBJ1-6, with unresolved D. The V end was cut by 3 bases, the J end by 10 bases, with 7 bases between. CDR1 and CDR2 from the germline V gene are LNHNV and YYDKDF (reference sequence). The CDR3 runs 12 residues. The CDR3 protein is CATSRANSPLHF. CDR3 bases: TGTGCCACCAGCAGGGCTAACTCACCCCTCCACTTT.

The genes are TRBV6-1 and TRBJ1-1; tentative D call: TRBD1 (5 bases). Germline V gene sequence: CDR1 MNHNS, CDR2 SASEGT. The CDR3 is 13 residues long. V was trimmed by 6 bases and J by 9 bases, leaving 17 bases between them. CDR3 region: CASSPSGRAQAFF. Here the CDR3 DNA reads TGTGCCAGCAGCCCCTCAGGCAGGGCCCAAGCTTTCTTT.

This clone has just one count. CDR3 in amino acids: CASSEQGWGYTF. The CDR3 DNA reads TGTGCCAGCAGTGAACAGGGATGGGGCTACACCTTC. The rearrangement uses TRBV6-1 and TRBJ1-2, with D maybe TRBD1 (5 bases). CDR3 size: 12 residues. The V end lost 2 bases, the J end lost 8 bases, and 9 bases lay between the germline ends. Germline V lookup: CDR1 MNHNS, CDR2 SASEGT.

The genes are TRBV6-1 and TRBJ2-6; 7 bases agree with TRBD1. The V segment lost 7 bases and the J segment 3 bases; nucleotides outside the gene matches: 6. CDR1 is MNHNS and CDR2 is SASEGT in the germline V gene. The CDR3 contains 15 residues. The CDR3 sequence: CASMIGGFGANVLTF. The CDR3 bases are TGTGCCAGCATGATAGGGGGCTTTGGGGCCAACGTCCTGACTTTC.

The chain is built from TRBV7-2 and TRBJ2-5; 7 positions match TRBD1. V shed 5 bases and J 7 bases; nucleotides not matched to a gene: 4. This CDR3 is built from 12 residues. The germline CDR1 and CDR2 sequences are SGHTA and FQGNSA. The CDR3 DNA sequence: TGTGCCAGCAGCAGGGACAGCGGGACCCAGTACTTC. It is translated as CASSRDSGTQYF.

The chain carries TRBV28 and TRBJ1-5; weak D call: TRBD1 (6 bases). In germline, CDR1 is MDHEN, CDR2 SYDVKM. V dropped 5 bases and J dropped 1 base, with 15 bases sitting between them. The CDR3 is made up of 16 amino acids. CDR3 sequence: CASSTRRGSSNQPQHF. The CDR3 DNA reads as TGTGCCAGCAGTACAAGAAGGGGGAGCAGCAATCAGCCCCAGCATTTT.

The chain couples TRBV2 to TRBJ2-5; D not certain. CDR3 length: 12 residues. V shed 7 bases and J shed 0 bases, with 6 bases lying between them. Germline V gene lookup returns CDR1 SNHLY and CDR2 FYNNEI. The CDR3 reads CASTEYQETQYF. The CDR3 nucleotides are TGTGCCAGCACAGAGTACCAAGAGACCCAGTACTTC.

In its sample, this clone was seen a few times. The rearrangement uses TRBV19 and TRBJ1-6, with D maybe TRBD1 (6 bases). This CDR3 is 15 amino acids long. CDR1 is LNHDA, CDR2 SQIVND, per germline (reference sequence). With 7 bases removed from V and 7 bases from J, the gap between germline ends came to 17 bases. CDR3 coding DNA: TGTGCCAGTAAGACTACAGGGCTGGGGAATTCACCCCTCCACTTT. It translates to CASKTTGLGNSPLHF. Drawing the rest from reference TRBV19 and TRBJ1-6, the complete variable domain is DGGITQSPKYLFRKEGQNVTLSCEQNLNHDAMYWYRQDPGQGLRLIYYSQIVNDFQKGDIAEGYSVSREKKESFPLTVTSAQKNPTAFYLCASKTTGLGNSPLHFGNGTRLTVT.

This clone showed up just once. The V gene is TRBV5-5, the J gene TRBJ2-7, with 11 bases lining up with TRBD2. Germline CDR1 is SGHKS and CDR2 is YYEKEE (reference sequence). With 3 bases clipped from V and 1 base from J, the junction kept 3 bases outside the gene matches. This CDR3 has 15 residues. The CDR3 here is CASSYGTSGSYEQYF. CDR3 DNA: TGTGCCAGCAGCTACGGGACTAGCGGTTCCTACGAGCAGTACTTC.

The gene calls are TRBV5-8 and TRBJ2-2; 7 bases align to TRBD1. Trimming at V came to 4 bases and at J to 4 bases, leaving 7 bases not matched to a gene. This CDR3 is 15 amino acids long. CDR1 SGHTS and CDR2 YDEGEE come from the germline V gene. The chain's CDR3 is CASSQGQAVTGELFF. CDR3 coding DNA: TGTGCCAGCAGCCAAGGACAGGCGGTCACCGGGGAGCTGTTTTTT.

The rearrangement links TRBV14 to TRBJ1-1; a weak D match, TRBD1 (6 bases). Trimming stripped 2 bases from V and 2 bases from J, with 9 bases between. Germline assignment: CDR1 SGHDN and CDR2 FVKESK. This CDR3 has 14 residues. The CDR3 DNA is TGTGCCAGCAGCCAAAGACAGGTCAACACTGAAGCTTTCTTT. This encodes CASSQRQVNTEAFF.

The J gene is TRBJ2-5, the V gene TRBV4-2; 11 positions match TRBD2. CDR3 length: 16 amino acids. Looked up from germline, CDR1 is LGHNA and CDR2 is YNFKEQ. Unmatched junction bases numbered 8, after V lost 4 bases and J lost 4 bases. CDR3 in amino acids: CASSLSSGGTRETQYF. The DNA of the CDR3 is TGTGCCAGCAGCCTCTCTAGCGGGGGGACCCGAGAGACCCAGTACTTC.

The table lists this clone with many counts. The same CDR3 can be traced to other DNA sequences in this sample. This sequence joins TRBV6-1 and TRBJ1-2; TRBD1 is a possible D gene (5 bases). Between the trimmed V and J ends, which lost 1 base and 4 bases, there was a span of 7 bases. This CDR3 comprises 13 residues. In germline, CDR1 is MNHNS, CDR2 SASEGT. In nucleotides, the CDR3 is TGTGCCAGCAGTGAAGTGGGGGGCTATGGCTACACCTTC. This codes for CASSEVGGYGYTF.

CDR3 region: CASSREEDSQEYF. Written as DNA, the CDR3 is TGTGCCAGCTCACGGGAAGAGGACAGTCAAGAGTACTTC. V is TRBV18 and J is TRBJ2-7, with D possibly matching TRBD1 (6 bases). Germline V gives CDR1 KGHSH, CDR2 LQKENI. The V end was cut by 4 bases, the J end by 11 bases, with 18 bases between. This CDR3 has 13 residues.

The rearrangement links TRBV11-2 to TRBJ2-3; no reliable D call. The germline CDR1 and CDR2 sequences are SGHAT and FQNNGV. CDR3 size: 15 residues. Trimming cost V 1 base and J 10 bases, with 18 bases left between them. Here the CDR3 reads CASSLGPPPASPQYF. The CDR3 coding sequence is TGTGCCAGCAGCTTAGGTCCCCCGCCGGCTTCGCCGCAGTATTTT.

Of note for this clone: The sample carries other DNA sequences with the same CDR3. The V gene is TRBV19, the J gene TRBJ1-5; TRBD1 matches at 10 bases. J lost 6 bases, V lost 3 bases, and 2 bases had no gene match. The CDR3 length is 14 residues. Germline values: CDR1 LNHDA, CDR2 SQIVND (reference sequence). CDR3 coding DNA: TGTGCCAGTAGTATTCGGACAGGGGGTCAGCCCCAGCATTTT. Translated, it gives CASSIRTGGQPQHF.

This chain connects TRBV5-1 to TRBJ2-1; possibly TRBD1 or TRBD2 for D (11 bases each). The CDR3 covers 20 residues. The V gene lost 3 bases and the J gene lost 9 bases, with 34 bases spanning the gap. The germline V gene encodes CDR1 SGHRS and CDR2 YFSETQ. The CDR3: CASSWDRGYLTSGNITEQFF. The CDR3, as DNA: TGCGCCAGCAGCTGGGACAGGGGGTATCTGACTAGCGGGAATATTACTGAGCAGTTCTTC. Variable domain in full (rest from reference TRBV5-1 and TRBJ2-1): KAGVTQTPRYLIKTRGQQVTLSCSPISGHRSVSWYQQTPGQGLQFLFEYFSETQRNKGNFPGRFSGRQFSNSRSEMNVSTLELGDSALYLCASSWDRGYLTSGNITEQFFGPGTRLTVL.

The chain recombines TRBV5-1 with TRBJ2-3, with 12 bases matching TRBD2. There are 17 residues in the CDR3. Germline V CDR1 and CDR2: SGHRS, YFSETQ. V lost 3 bases and J lost 6; bases outside the gene matches: 11. The CDR3 DNA follows: TGCGCCAGCAGCTGGACTAGCGGGACCCTTAGCGGGGATACGCAGTATTTT. This translates into CASSWTSGTLSGDTQYF.

The rearrangement joins TRBV15 to TRBJ2-2, with TRBD1 matching 7 bases. The CDR3 spans 17 residues. Germline-derived CDR1 and CDR2 are LNHNV and YYDKDF (reference sequence). With V trimmed by 2 bases and J by 2 bases, 8 bases remained unmatched. The chain's CDR3 is CATSRRAGGRNTGELFF. The CDR3 nucleotides read TGTGCCACCAGCAGAAGGGCAGGGGGACGAAACACCGGGGAGCTGTTTTTT.

This clone was found once. The J gene is TRBJ1-2, the V gene TRBV19; D might be TRBD1 (5 bases). Germline V gene data show CDR1 as LNHDA and CDR2 as SQIVND (reference sequence). CDR3 length equals 15 residues. V lost 3 bases to trimming and J lost 0 bases, with 11 bases between them. This CDR3 is CASSIYRGTNYGYTF. The CDR3 DNA is TGTGCCAGTAGTATTTATAGGGGTACTAACTATGGCTACACCTTC.

V and J are TRBV11-2 and TRBJ1-1, with TRBD1 identical over 9 bases. In germline, CDR1 is SGHAT, CDR2 FQNNGV. This CDR3 comprises 13 residues. The V segment lost 5 bases and the J segment 6 bases; nucleotides outside the gene matches: 4. CDR3 residues: CASSQQGAAEAFF. The CDR3, as DNA: TGTGCCAGCAGCCAACAGGGGGCCGCTGAAGCTTTCTTT.

This sequence joins TRBV19 and TRBJ2-2; possibly TRBD1 or TRBD2 for D (5 bases each). V lost 8 bases and J lost 2, with 15 bases in between. CDR3 length equals 15 residues. The V gene's germline CDR1 is LNHDA and CDR2 SQIVND (reference sequence). The CDR3 spells CASGTALLNTGELFF. For the CDR3, the DNA is TGTGCCAGTGGGACCGCCCTCCTTAACACCGGGGAGCTGTTTTTT.

The chain is built from TRBV4-1 and TRBJ1-5; TRBD1 might be the D (5 bases). CDR3 size: 15 residues. The V and J ends lost 1 base and 6 bases respectively, with 13 bases between them. CDR1 is MGHRA, CDR2 YSYEKL, per germline. CDR3 sequence: CASSQGGTGVQPQHF. The CDR3 DNA follows: TGCGCCAGCAGCCAAGGGGGGACTGGGGTTCAGCCCCAGCATTTT.

This clone was seen just once. This chain connects TRBV5-4 to TRBJ1-6; perhaps TRBD1 as D (5 bases). The CDR3 runs to 16 residues. The V gene lost 3 bases and the J gene lost 6 bases, with 16 bases spanning the gap. Per germline, CDR1 SGHNT and CDR2 YYREEE (reference sequence). This chain's CDR3 is CASSSVGTTFNSPLHF. CDR3 DNA sequence: TGTGCCAGCAGCTCGGTCGGGACTACGTTTAATTCACCCCTCCACTTT.

This chain joins TRBV29-1 and TRBJ1-1; 7 bases align to TRBD1. CDR1 and CDR2 (germline): SQVTM, ANQGSEA. CDR3 size: 14 residues. Trimming at V came to 6 bases and at J to 0 bases, leaving 7 bases not matched to a gene. The CDR3 here is CSVRAGGLNTEAFF. As DNA, the CDR3 is TGCAGCGTGAGGGCAGGGGGATTGAACACTGAAGCTTTCTTT.

The chain combines TRBV6-1 with TRBJ2-1, with 7 bases identical to TRBD2. The CDR3 runs to 13 residues. Germline V gene data show CDR1 as MNHNS and CDR2 as SASEGT. Losses at the gene ends were 6 bases for V and 3 bases for J; bases not matched to a gene: 2. The CDR3 spells CASRGGNYNEQFF. CDR3 sequence (DNA): TGTGCCAGCAGGGGGGGGAACTACAATGAGCAGTTCTTC.

The V and J genes are TRBV4-2 and TRBJ2-1; 8 bases agree with TRBD2. Unmatched junction bases numbered 9, after V lost 1 base and J lost 4 bases. The CDR3 extends over 17 amino acids. CDR1 is LGHNA, CDR2 YNFKEQ, per germline. The CDR3 loop reads CASSQVALAGSYNEQFF. The CDR3, as DNA: TGTGCCAGCAGCCAAGTGGCTCTAGCGGGCTCATACAATGAGCAGTTCTTC.

The rearrangement links TRBV19 to TRBJ1-3; 7 bases match TRBD1. The CDR3 has 16 amino acids. The J segment lost 2 bases and the V segment lost 3 bases, leaving 7 bases of the junction unmatched. The germline gives CDR1 LNHDA, CDR2 SQIVND (reference sequence). The CDR3 region has the DNA TGTGCCAGTAGTATCCGTGACAGGGACCCTGGAAACACCATATATTTT. The encoded protein is CASSIRDRDPGNTIYF.

This clone was recorded a few times. The chain carries TRBV5-1 and TRBJ2-3; the match to TRBD2 covers 8 bases. Trimming cost V 9 bases and J 0 bases; bases outside gene matches: 6. Germline V gene data show CDR1 as SGHRS and CDR2 as YFSETQ. The CDR3 is 14 amino acids. In nucleotides, the CDR3 is TGCGCCACCCATAGCGGGGAAAGCACAGATACGCAGTATTTT. Encoded protein: CATHSGESTDTQYF.